Detailed here is one TCR beta chain. Antigen specificity is unknown. Assay: immunoSEQ multiplex PCR; the TCRdb copy retains only in-frame clones and omits some. The sample consists of just over 35,000 clones, about four fifths of them appearing once. These data originate in a study of OX40 agonist ivuxolimab in advanced cancers. About the research overall: Dosing consisted of intravenous ivuxolimab at 0.01 to 10 mg/kg every 2 weeks. Partial responses were seen in three patients, one with hepatocellular carcinoma and two with cutaneous melanoma.

General observations from the study: Among the lowest peripheral clonal expansion occurred in 0.1-3.0 mg/kg partial responders.

This specimen consisted of CD4+ or CD8+ T cells sorted from blood, obtained in a trial of the OX40 agonist ivuxolimab. The sequence was obtained from an adult with an advanced solid tumor such as melanoma, head and neck, liver or kidney cancer.

CDR3 DNA sequence: TGTGCCAGCAGCGTAGGGGTCACTATGAACACTGAAGCTTTCTTT. Translated: CASSVGVTMNTEAFF. The chain has TRBV9 and TRBJ1-1, with unresolved D. Germline V lookup: CDR1 SGDLS, CDR2 YYNGEE. The CDR3 totals 15 residues. Trimming took 0 bases from V and 0 from J, leaving 9 bases between them.